The clone carrying this T cell receptor (beta chain) was counted only a few times. Its antigen is unknown. Since a much larger clone is just one base distant, this may be a read error. Because it lacks the conserved phenylalanine or tryptophan at the end, this CDR3 is likely a read error. TCRdb itself ran the reads through MiXCR, one entry per CDR3 protein. Of 500,000 or so distinct CDR3 sequences in the sample, about 15% were seen once. Trimming took 5 bases from V and 4 from J, leaving 18 bases between them. CDR3 length equals 16 residues. CDR1 and CDR2 from the germline V gene are SGHVS and FQNEAQ. This specimen belongs to a study of T cell repertoires in cytomegalovirus infection. Background on the study: An indication of both CMV infection and matching HLA type came from public TCR beta signatures.

Study results and caveats: Carriers of CMV and the relevant HLA type were discriminated by public TCR beta frequency.

The sequencing input was CD8+ T cells from PBMCs. V gene TRBV7-8 combines with J gene TRBJ2-1; TRBD2 is a possible D gene (6 bases). The sequence was obtained from a human donor in good health (CMV status not recorded). Some clones in this sample may be carry-over from other donors' samples. CDR3 in DNA: TGTGCCAGCAGCCAGTTTTTAGCGGAGACGTACAATGAGCAGTTCTTA. Encoded protein: CASSQFLAETYNEQFL.